The present T cell receptor (beta chain) was sequenced within a study of OX40 agonist ivuxolimab in advanced cancers. As concerns this clone: The antigen is not known.

Baseline, cycle 4 day 1, and cycle 7 day 1 were the blood sampling points. Study-wide results and limits: Certain nonresponding patients likewise had low normalized T-cell clonal expansion. Patients with a partial response at 0.1-3.0 mg/kg had among the lowest clonal expansion. At doses 0.1 to 3.0 mg/kg, CD4+ and CD8+ clones expanded.

V shed 3 bases and J shed 4 bases, with 16 bases lying between them. The CDR3 consists of 15 residues. Per germline, CDR1 LNHDA and CDR2 SQIVND (reference sequence). Clones were sequenced by immunoSEQ multiplex PCR, and TCRdb holds only the in-frame ones, with some missing. In the table there are 35,000 or so clones, roughly four fifths of which are singletons. The chain carries TRBV19 and TRBJ2-7; D is possibly TRBD2 (6 bases). This TCR was recovered from an adult with an advanced solid tumor such as melanoma, head and neck, liver or kidney cancer. Source: CD4+ or CD8+ T cells sorted from blood, taken in a trial of the OX40 agonist ivuxolimab. The CDR3 sequence: CASSMEGFGSYEQYF. DNA for the CDR3: TGTGCCAGTAGTATGGAGGGATTCGGGTCGTACGAGCAGTACTTC. Drawing the rest from reference TRBV19 and TRBJ2-7, the complete variable domain is DGGITQSPKYLFRKEGQNVTLSCEQNLNHDAMYWYRQDPGQGLRLIYYSQIVNDFQKGDIAEGYSVSREKKESFPLTVTSAQKNPTAFYLCASSMEGFGSYEQYFGPGTRLTVT.